This is a list of T cell receptor beta chains from one sample in a study of OX40 agonist ivuxolimab in advanced cancers. Produced via immunoSEQ multiplex PCR; TCRdb's table is partial and in-frame only. This sample yields around 94,000 clones, of which 70% to 85% are seen a single time; about 4.1% belongs to the top ten. Source: CD4+ or CD8+ T cells sorted from blood, taken in a trial of the OX40 agonist ivuxolimab. The receptors come from an adult with an advanced solid tumor such as melanoma, head and neck, liver or kidney cancer. Each CDR3 is given with its conserved first and last residue. A D gene is named only where the DNA matches it firmly. Some rows mark clone size as missing; the rest say once, few, many or name a class of expanded clone.

D gene	V gene	clone size	J gene	CDR3 DNA	CDR3 protein
TRBD2	TRBV4-1	-	TRBJ2-2	TGCGCCAGCAGCCAAGATAGAAGCGGGACGTACACCGGGGAGCTGTTTTTT	CASSQDRSGTYTGELFF
TRBD1	TRBV7-9	-	TRBJ1-1	TGTGCCAGCAGCCCACCCGGGACAGGGTTGCGCACTGAAGCTTTCTTT	CASSPPGTGLRTEAFF
-	TRBV11-3	-	TRBJ2-1	TGTGCCAGCAGCCTCGTTTTCGGGCGCGAGCAGTTCTTC	CASSLVFGREQFF
TRBD1	TRBV2	once	TRBJ1-3	TGTGCCAGCCGACAGGGGAGTTCGTCTGACACCATATATTTT	CASRQGSSSDTIYF
-	TRBV7-8	-	TRBJ2-2	TGTGCCAGCGGCCCGACCAACACCGGGGAGCTGTTTTTT	CASGPTNTGELFF
-	TRBV27	once	TRBJ2-5	TGTGCCAGCAGTTACGTCGGTCTCGGGACCCAGTACTTC	CASSYVGLGTQYF
-	TRBV11-2	-	TRBJ2-1	TGTGCCAGCAGCTTAGCGGGAGTGAACAATGAGCAGTTCTTC	CASSLAGVNNEQFF
-	TRBV4-1	-	TRBJ1-4	TGCGCCAGCAGACGAAGAACCTGGGATGAAAAACTGTTTTTT	CASRRRTWDEKLFF
TRBD2	TRBV7-9	-	TRBJ2-7	TGTGCCAGCAGCCCCGGGACTAGTAGGCAGTACTTC	CASSPGTSRQYF
-	TRBV4-3	-	TRBJ2-7	TGCGCCAGCAGCCAAGATAGCCGTTACGAGCAGTACTTC	CASSQDSRYEQYF
-	TRBV5-4	-	TRBJ2-7	TGTGCCAGCAACCAGGGGGGATACTACGAGCAGTACTTC	CASNQGGYYEQYF
-	TRBV5-4	-	TRBJ1-6	TGTGCCAGCAGCTTGGTCCCGGGGACGGATAATTCACCCCTCCACTTT	CASSLVPGTDNSPLHF
-	TRBV7-2	-	TRBJ2-5	TGTGCCAGCAGCCCCGGGCTTTCTGGGACCCAGTACTTC	CASSPGLSGTQYF
-	TRBV6-6	-	TRBJ2-7	TGTGCCAGCAATTGGATGGGCGGCAGCCTCAACGAGCAGTACTTC	CASNWMGGSLNEQYF
-	TRBV6-1	-	TRBJ1-1	TGTGCCAGCTGGGAGCAATCCACTGAAGCTTTCTTT	CASWEQSTEAFF
-	TRBV20-1	-	TRBJ2-5	TGCAGTGCGGCGGAAGAGACCCAGTACTTC	CSAAEETQYF
-	TRBV4-2	-	TRBJ1-5	TGTGCCAGCAGCCAAGAAACAAATAGCAATCAGCCCCAGCATTTT	CASSQETNSNQPQHF
-	TRBV5-6	-	TRBJ1-2	TGTGCCAGCTTTCGGATTAACTATGGCTACACCTTC	CASFRINYGYTF
TRBD1	TRBV18	-	TRBJ2-7	TGTGCCAGCTCACCACAGGGGGCAACTTACGAGCAGTACTTC	CASSPQGATYEQYF
-	TRBV18	-	TRBJ2-2	TGTGCCAGCTCACCTGCTGGGGGCACCGGGGAGCTGTTTTTT	CASSPAGGTGELFF
-	TRBV5-1	-	TRBJ2-5	TGCGCCAGCAGCCCCGAAGTGTACGGAGCAGAGACCCAGTACTTC	CASSPEVYGAETQYF
-	TRBV6-5	once	TRBJ2-2	TGTGCCAGCAGGGTAGATCTTACCGGGGAGCTGTTTTTT	CASRVDLTGELFF
-	TRBV5-1	-	TRBJ1-1	TGCGCCAGCAGCTTGCAGAGCTTGAACACTGAAGCTTTCTTT	CASSLQSLNTEAFF
-	TRBV28	once	TRBJ1-3	TGTGCCAGCAGGGAGGGTTATGGAATCCTCTCTGGAAACACCATATATTTT	CASREGYGILSGNTIYF
TRBD1	TRBV4-3	-	TRBJ1-2	TGCGCCAGCAGCCAAGACGTGACAGGGGGTAGGGATGGCTACACCTTC	CASSQDVTGGRDGYTF
TRBD2	TRBV6-1	-	TRBJ2-3	TGTGCCAGCAGTCTAGCGGGAGCAGATACGCAGTATTTT	CASSLAGADTQYF
-	TRBV5-1	once	TRBJ2-5	TGCGCCAGCAGCTGGAACAGCGGTAGAGAGACCCAGTACTTC	CASSWNSGRETQYF